One sample yielded the 27 T cell receptor beta chains listed below, sequenced in a study of T cell repertoires in cytomegalovirus infection. No antigen is known for these receptors. Via MiXCR, TCRdb re-called the reads, giving one row per CDR3 protein. The sample yields roughly 220,000 distinct CDR3 sequences, roughly 34% seen once. Sample: CD8+ T cells from cultured PBMCs, taken from culture after CMV antigen stimulation. Receptor source: a human donor in good health (CMV status not recorded). Some clones in this sample may be carry-over from other donors' samples.

This clonotype showed up just a few times. The J gene is TRBJ2-1, the V gene TRBV20-1, with D unresolved. Germline-derived CDR1 and CDR2 are DFQATT and SNEGSKA (reference sequence). The V gene lost 2 bases and the J gene lost 1 base, with 12 bases spanning the gap. The CDR3 runs 15 residues. The CDR3 DNA is TGCAGTGCTAGATTTCGGAAACCATCCTACAATGAGCAGTTCTTC. This sequence encodes CSARFRKPSYNEQFF.

This clonotype was detected many times. As DNA, the CDR3 is TGCAGGACCTGGTCTTCCTACAATGAGCAGTTCTTC. Its translation is CRTWSSYNEQFF. The rearrangement links TRBV29-1 to TRBJ2-1, with D hard to call. The CDR3 consists of 12 residues. CDR1 is SQVTM, CDR2 ANQGSEA, per germline.

Only a few counts were recorded for this clonotype. The rearrangement joins TRBV19 to TRBJ2-7; D not resolved. CDR1 is LNHDA and CDR2 is SQIVND in the germline V gene (reference sequence). Deletions cut 6 bases from V and 0 bases from J, with 15 bases between. The CDR3 consists of 15 residues. In DNA form, the CDR3 reads TGTGCCAGTAGCCCCCCTCGGCGGCTCTCCTACGAGCAGTACTTC. Its protein is CASSPPRRLSYEQYF.

This clonotype was seen only a few times. V is TRBV7-8 and J is TRBJ1-5; unclear D gene. The V gene lost 5 bases and the J gene lost 2 bases, with 13 bases spanning the gap. Germline V gives CDR1 SGHVS, CDR2 FQNEAQ. There are 15 residues in the CDR3. In DNA form, the CDR3 reads TGTGCCAGCAGCGAGCAGCGGATTGGCAATCAGCCCCAGCATTTT. Its protein is CASSEQRIGNQPQHF. The full variable domain, rest sourced from reference TRBV7-8 and TRBJ1-5, is GAGVSQSPRYKVAKRGQDVALRCDPISGHVSLFWYQQALGQGPEFLTYFQNEAQLDKSGLPSDRFFAERPEGSVSTLKIQRTQQEDSAVYLCASSEQRIGNQPQHFGDGTRLSIL.

This clonotype was counted at least ten times. The chain couples TRBV7-2 to TRBJ2-1; TRBD2 matches at 9 bases. V shed 5 bases and J 6 bases; nucleotides not matched to a gene: 11. The CDR3 is made up of 16 amino acids. From germline, CDR1 is SGHTA and CDR2 FQGNSA. The CDR3 coding sequence is TGTGCCAGCAGCGTAACCGGGACTAGCATGATCAATGAGCAGTTCTTC. Its translation is CASSVTGTSMINEQFF.

CDR3 in amino acids: CASSKTGSGELFF. The CDR3 DNA is TGTGCCAGCAGCAAGACAGGGTCCGGGGAGCTGTTTTTT. This chain uses TRBV7-6 with TRBJ2-2; 7 bases map to TRBD1. Unmatched junction bases numbered 3, after V lost 5 bases and J lost 6 bases. The CDR3 spans 13 residues. Germline lookup yields CDR1 SGHVS and CDR2 FNYEAQ.

The V gene is TRBV27, the J gene TRBJ1-5, with D tentatively TRBD1 (5 bases). CDR1 MNHEY and CDR2 SMNVEV come from the germline V gene (reference sequence). CDR3 length: 14 amino acids. V gave up 3 bases and J gave up 7 bases, with 13 bases separating them. The CDR3: CASSFQGREQPQHF. The CDR3 DNA is TGTGCCAGCAGTTTTCAGGGTCGGGAGCAGCCCCAGCATTTT.

This chain joins TRBV7-9 and TRBJ2-4; 9 positions match TRBD1. The germline CDR1 and CDR2 sequences are SEHNR and FQNEAQ (reference sequence). CDR3 length: 14 residues. The V gene end was trimmed by 5 bases and the J gene end by 8 bases; junction bases not matched to a gene: 7. The chain's CDR3 is CASSITGGADIQYF. The CDR3 region has the DNA TGTGCCAGCAGCATAACAGGGGGCGCAGACATTCAGTACTTC.

This clonotype came up a few times. This chain joins TRBV7-3 and TRBJ2-7; no clear D gene. The CDR3 is made up of 13 amino acids. With 5 bases removed from V and 4 bases from J, the gap between germline ends came to 12 bases. The germline gives CDR1 SGHTA, CDR2 FQGTGA. DNA for the CDR3: TGTGCCAGCAGCAAACCCCCCCGGTACGAGCAGTACTTC. Translated, it gives CASSKPPRYEQYF.

The sample holds a few counts of this clonotype. J is TRBJ1-4 and V is TRBV12-3 or TRBV12-4; TRBD1 matches 7 bases. Losses at the gene ends were 5 bases for V and 2 bases for J; bases not matched to a gene: 14. CDR3 length: 18 residues. CDR3 DNA: TGTGCCAGCAGTATCTCGACAGGGCCCCCAAGCACTAATGAAAAACTGTTTTTT. Translating gives CASSISTGPPSTNEKLFF.

The chain links TRBV6-5 to TRBJ1-2; TRBD1 matches at 7 bases. The CDR3 is made up of 14 amino acids. The ends lost 4 bases at V and 2 bases at J; junction bases unmatched: 4. Germline V gene sequence: CDR1 MNHEY, CDR2 SVGAGI. DNA of the CDR3: TGTGCCAGCAGTTCTCTGGACAGGAACTATGGCTACACCTTC. Protein product: CASSSLDRNYGYTF.

This chain uses TRBV24-1 with TRBJ1-2; D is unresolved. The germline V and J ends were trimmed by 3 bases and 1 base, with 8 bases remaining between them. Looked up from germline, CDR1 is KGHDR and CDR2 is SFDVKD. CDR3 size: 14 residues. The CDR3 sequence is CATSDETVNYGYTF. The CDR3 DNA follows: TGTGCCACCAGTGATGAGACCGTTAACTATGGCTACACCTTC.

The chain employs TRBV6-1 and TRBJ1-1, with TRBD1 matching over 7 bases. The CDR3 extends over 18 amino acids. Germline assignment: CDR1 MNHNS and CDR2 SASEGT. Trimming removed 2 bases from V and 0 bases from J; junction bases left unmatched: 12. This CDR3 reads CASSESGTVLGVNTEAFF. CDR3 bases: TGTGCCAGCAGTGAATCGGGGACAGTCCTAGGAGTGAACACTGAAGCTTTCTTT.

This clonotype came up a few times. Written as DNA, the CDR3 is TGTGCCAGCAGCTCCAGCCGACGACTAGCGGGAGGGCCTTCATCCCAAGAGACCCAGTACTTC. This encodes CASSSSRRLAGGPSSQETQYF. This chain connects TRBV7-2 to TRBJ2-5; TRBD2 agrees at 14 bases. V gave up 4 bases and J gave up 1 base; unmatched junction bases: 17. CDR3 length: 21 residues. Germline V gene sequence: CDR1 SGHTA, CDR2 FQGNSA.

This clonotype was observed a handful of times. The chain couples TRBV7-4 to TRBJ1-3; no definite D call. V was trimmed by 5 bases and J by 0 bases, leaving 11 bases between them. Germline CDR1 reads SGHVT; CDR2 reads SQSDAQ. The CDR3 has 15 amino acids. The CDR3 DNA reads as TGTGCCAGCAGCAACCGACGGTTCTCTGGAAACACCATATATTTT. Translating it yields CASSNRRFSGNTIYF.

The gene calls are TRBV7-6 and TRBJ2-1; 11 nucleotides line up with TRBD2. The CDR3 is 14 amino acids. Germline CDR1 SGHVS, CDR2 FNYEAQ. V shed 5 bases, J shed 7 bases, and the junction held 4 bases outside the gene matches. This CDR3 reads CASSKTSGKNEQFF. DNA of the CDR3: TGTGCCAGCAGCAAGACTAGCGGGAAGAATGAGCAGTTCTTC.

This clonotype came up a few times. V is TRBV7-2 and J is TRBJ2-1, with D hard to call. From germline, CDR1 is SGHTA and CDR2 FQGNSA. The CDR3 length is 13 residues. The V end lost 1 base, the J end lost 6 bases, and 7 bases lay between the germline ends. The CDR3 loop is CASSLGRANEQFF. CDR3 nucleotide sequence: TGTGCCAGCAGCTTAGGACGGGCCAATGAGCAGTTCTTC.

J is TRBJ1-2 and V is TRBV6-6; 12 nucleotides agree with TRBD1. Germline V lookup: CDR1 MNHNY, CDR2 SVGAGI (reference sequence). With 2 bases clipped from V and 5 bases from J, the junction kept 6 bases outside the gene matches. CDR3 size: 16 residues. CDR3 residues: CASSYPGQGARYGYTF. CDR3 sequence (DNA): TGTGCCAGCAGTTACCCGGGACAGGGGGCCCGTTATGGCTACACCTTC.

V usage is TRBV19 and J usage is TRBJ2-7; 9 nucleotides line up with TRBD1. The germline gives CDR1 LNHDA, CDR2 SQIVND (reference sequence). V lost 0 bases, J lost 3 bases, and 12 bases stayed unmatched. The CDR3 is 18 amino acids. CDR3 amino acids: CASSIESTGGETGYEQYF. The DNA of the CDR3 is TGTGCCAGTAGTATAGAATCGACAGGGGGTGAGACGGGCTACGAGCAGTACTTC.

The chain couples TRBV28 to TRBJ2-6; D call uncertain. Germline V gene lookup returns CDR1 MDHEN and CDR2 SYDVKM. Trimming shortened V by 6 bases and J by 0 bases, and 3 bases separated the two germline ends. The CDR3 has 13 residues. CDR3 region: CASRDSGANVLTF. The DNA of the CDR3 is TGTGCCAGCAGGGACTCTGGGGCCAACGTCCTGACTTTC.

The genes are TRBV4-1 and TRBJ2-3; no firm D call. CDR3 length: 15 residues. V dropped 3 bases and J dropped 1 base, with 11 bases sitting between them. Germline-derived CDR1 and CDR2 are MGHRA and YSYEKL. For the CDR3, the DNA is TGCGCCAGCAGCCAGCAGAGTGCTGGCACAGATACGCAGTATTTT. It is translated as CASSQQSAGTDTQYF.

This chain joins TRBV28 and TRBJ2-7, with D perhaps matching TRBD2 (7 bases). This CDR3 comprises 15 residues. The V and J ends lost 6 bases and 0 bases respectively, with 15 bases between them. CDR1 is MDHEN, CDR2 SYDVKM, per germline. The CDR3 nucleotides are TGTGCCAGCAGGCGGGGGCGGGGAAGCTCCTACGAGCAGTACTTC. Its translation: CASRRGRGSSYEQYF.

The J gene is TRBJ2-2, the V gene TRBV11-2, with no clear D. V gave up 3 bases and J gave up 1 base, with 6 bases separating them. The germline gives CDR1 SGHAT, CDR2 FQNNGV. The CDR3 consists of 14 residues. The CDR3 DNA follows: TGTGCCAGCAGCTTCGGCCTGAACACCGGGGAGCTGTTTTTT. Residues: CASSFGLNTGELFF.

The V call is TRBV11-3, the J call TRBJ2-1; perhaps TRBD2 as D (6 bases). In germline, CDR1 is SGHNT, CDR2 YENEEA. V was trimmed by 1 base and J by 7 bases, leaving 17 bases between them. CDR3 length: 16 amino acids. The CDR3 DNA reads as TGTGCCAGCAGCTTAGCCGTGGGGGGAATCGAGAATGAGCAGTTCTTC. It yields the protein CASSLAVGGIENEQFF.

This clonotype has only a few counts. V is TRBV12-3 or TRBV12-4 and J is TRBJ2-7; 10 bases are a match to TRBD1. V lost 6 bases to trimming and J lost 3 bases; unmatched junction nucleotides: 8. The CDR3 has 15 residues. In DNA form, the CDR3 reads TGTGCCAGCAGCCTGGGGACAGGGGATCTCTACGAGCAGTACTTC. Translation: CASSLGTGDLYEQYF.

The chain is built from TRBV29-1 and TRBJ1-1, with D perhaps matching TRBD1 (6 bases). Trimming took 0 bases from V and 4 from J, leaving 18 bases between them. There are 16 residues in the CDR3. Germline CDR1 and CDR2: SQVTM and ANQGSEA. CDR3 amino acids: CSVEDMAGEGVTEAFF. CDR3 bases: TGCAGCGTTGAAGATATGGCAGGGGAAGGGGTCACTGAAGCTTTCTTT.

With regard to this clonotype: A read error may account for a junction end that differs from germline. This chain connects TRBV13 to TRBJ1-5; tentatively, D is TRBD1 (6 bases). CDR3 length: 14 amino acids. The germline V gene has CDR1 PRHDT and CDR2 FYEKMQ (reference sequence). For the CDR3, the DNA is TGTGCCAGCAGTTTGCAAGGGGGATATCAGCCCCAGGATTTT. Protein: CASSLQGGYQPQDF.